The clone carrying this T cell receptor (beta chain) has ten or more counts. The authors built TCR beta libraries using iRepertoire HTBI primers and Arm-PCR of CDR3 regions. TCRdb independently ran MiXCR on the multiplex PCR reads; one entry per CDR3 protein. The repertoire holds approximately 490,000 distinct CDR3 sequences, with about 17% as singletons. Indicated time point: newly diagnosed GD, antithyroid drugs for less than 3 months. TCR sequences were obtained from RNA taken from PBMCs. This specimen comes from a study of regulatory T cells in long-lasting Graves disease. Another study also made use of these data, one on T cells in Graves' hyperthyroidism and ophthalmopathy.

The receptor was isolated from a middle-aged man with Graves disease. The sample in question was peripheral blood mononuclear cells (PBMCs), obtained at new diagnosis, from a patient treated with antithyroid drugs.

The CDR3 protein is CSAPKGGWETQYF. In nucleotides, the CDR3 is TGCAGTGCCCCCAAGGGTGGTTGGGAGACCCAGTACTTC. The chain combines TRBV20-1 with TRBJ2-5; D remains ambiguous. The CDR3 sequence is 13 residues long. Trimming removed 6 bases at V and 5 bases at J, with 16 bases between. CDR1 is DFQATT and CDR2 is SNEGSKA in the germline V gene (reference sequence).